The T cell receptor (beta chain) under discussion was sequenced for a study of CD8+ T cells in alopecia areata (dated by TCRdb to the late 2010s). With regard to the full study: The treated patients took part in an open-label pilot trial in which moderate-to-severe alopecia areata was treated with oral tofacitinib at 5 to 10 mg twice daily. The SALT score, which quantifies the percentage of affected scalp surface area, was used to measure disease severity in treated patients. immunoSEQ multiplex PCR using 35 Vbeta forward primers and 13 Jbeta reverse primers was used to amplify TCRbeta CDR3 regions. Patients stayed on tofacitinib for 6 to 18 months and then had 6 months of follow-up off drug so that delayed response and recurrence could be assessed. Scalp tissue and sorted CD4+ and CD8+ peripheral blood T cells from patchy and totalis/universalis alopecia areata patients and from healthy controls were covered by human TCRbeta sequencing. RNA came from the PAXgene miRNA kit for fixed scalp, the miRNeasy kit for PBMCs, and the RNeasy kit for mouse skin. To study T cell clonal expansion in alopecia areata, the researchers applied high-throughput TCRbeta sequencing to both the C3H/HeJ mouse model and human patients. Tofacitinib-treated patients had biopsies at baseline and at 4 and 24 weeks of treatment, with a later scalp biopsy in several patients. Scalp clonality was compared among normal scalp (n=4), patchy alopecia areata scalp (n=8), and alopecia totalis/universalis scalp (n=8). Here is what the overall study found, with its caveats: Scalp clonality and the number of expanded CD8+ clones among the top 100 scalp clones were significantly decreased by tofacitinib. Many expanded lesional clones persisted in scalp and blood during tofacitinib treatment, which may partly explain relapse after stopping treatment. Because the treated cohort was small and included a single nonresponder, larger studies are needed to assess links between baseline CD8+ expansion and response. Resident alphabeta T cells in normal human skin are also sequenced, complicating scalp TCR repertoire analysis, unlike mouse skin dominated by gammadelta T cells. Higher clonality and more expanded CD8+ clones were observed in lesional scalp than in normal scalp, particularly in alopecia totalis/universalis, a finding suggestive of antigenic drive. Compared with mice, TCR sequences shared between patients were less clear, possibly partly because of HLA diversity across the patient population.

Looking up the germline V gene yields CDR1 SQVTM and CDR2 ANQGSEA. The CDR3 measures 12 amino acids from cysteine to phenylalanine. This entry keeps only the CDR3 DNA: 36 bases, framed from base 1. Ends trimmed: V by 6 bases, J by 2 bases; bases unmatched to a gene: 3. The meaning of the sample's time point label: around 22 weeks on oral tofacitinib. Taken with the paper, the label for treatment or condition translates to: oral pan-JAK inhibitor, 5-10 mg twice daily. Peripheral blood and lesional scalp punch biopsies were obtained from patients with alopecia areata. PBMCs were separated by density centrifugation and stained for CD3, CD4 and CD8, after which CD4+ and CD8+ T cells were sorted on a FACSAria. Preparation of the library involved the immunoSEQ multiplex PCR assay. RNA was extracted from all samples and reverse transcribed into cDNA as template for TCR sequencing. First-strand cDNA was synthesized using SuperScript III with a 2:1 mix of oligo-dT and random hexamers. A synthetic immune receptor repertoire was used to gauge amplification bias, and whatever bias remained was removed computationally. In the source study's methods: Raw reads were preprocessed to remove errors, and CDR3 was defined according to IMGT conventions as the region from the conserved cysteine to phenylalanine. To get clonality, Shannon entropy was normalized by log2 of the number of productive unique TCRs and the result was subtracted from 1. Whether scalp clones were CD4 or CD8 was inferred by matching scalp TCRbeta sequences against CD4 and CD8 repertoires sorted from blood. Drawn from immuneACCESS, this table holds only the in-frame rearrangements with V and J called that TCRdb kept. Clones are partly lost; checked studies trace under half to an unresolved V gene and leave the rest unexplained. V and J calls and clone size follow that table, whereas D and trimming were derived from the DNA. Present in this sample are over 100,000 clones, less than 75% of which were seen just once. The ten largest make up roughly an eighth of the sample.

Points on this clone: The clone's antigen remains unknown. Nothing much larger sits one base from this clone, and base qualities are not available.

This clonotype was obtained from a human donor with alopecia areata. This specimen consisted of CD8+ T cells sorted from blood, obtained at week 24, from a patient treated with tofacitinib. The chain is assembled from TRBV29-1 and TRBJ1-1; 7 of the junction bases match TRBD1. The nucleotide sequence is given as TGCAGCGTGACAGGGAGCAACACTGAAGCTTTCTTT. Its protein product is CSVTGSNTEAFF.